This T cell receptor beta chain was sequenced during a study of blood T cell repertoires in COVID-19. Study-wide context: Sites in the United States, Italy and Spain provided acute and convalescent COVID-19 samples.

Germline CDR1 is MDHEN and CDR2 is SYDVKM. V was pared by 7 bases and J by 7 bases, with 10 bases of the junction left unmatched. The CDR3 runs to 15 residues. This clone came up a few times. How the authors handled the data: From reference gene primer amplification, estimates of nucleated cell counts were derived. Clones were sequenced by immunoSEQ multiplex PCR, and TCRdb holds only the in-frame ones, with some missing. D and trimming were read from the DNA, whereas the V and J calls and clone size are those reported in that table. The sample lists about 360,000 clones, about 87% occurring once. This sequence was found in a man between 25 and 39 years old who had recovered from COVID-19. This chain connects TRBV28 to TRBJ1-2; 12 nucleotides match TRBD1. Source material: PBMCs or T cells enriched from blood (not recorded which). The CDR3 DNA is TGTGCCAGCATATCACCGGGACAGGGGGCTTTTGGCTACACCTTC. It codes for CASISPGQGAFGYTF.